The subject of this entry is one TCR beta chain. These data belong to a study of T-cell memory formation after mild COVID-19. TCRdb processed the 5' RACE reads anew with MiXCR; each CDR3 protein has one entry. The sample records more than 350,000 distinct CDR3 sequences, 16% being singletons. The CDR3 is 13 amino acids. The germline gives CDR1 SEHNR, CDR2 FQNEAQ (reference sequence). Trimming removed 7 bases from V and 1 base from J, with 10 bases in between. The sequence was obtained from a man younger than 35 who had mild COVID-19 (a few samples of this study predate the infection). Cell type and time point are not known. The chain links TRBV7-9 to TRBJ1-1; weak D call: TRBD1 (5 bases). Specimen: PBMCs or a T cell subset sorted from them (not recorded which). The CDR3 coding sequence is TGTGCCAGCAACGGGGGTACGAACACTGAAGCTTTCTTT. This sequence encodes CASNGGTNTEAFF.